These T cell receptor beta chains were read from a single sample in a study of T-cell reconstitution after alpha-beta-depleted transplantation in children. TCRdb used MiXCR to reprocess the PCR reads, holding one entry per CDR3 protein. The table shows 600,000 to 800,000 distinct CDR3 sequences, with about an eighth occurring only once. The sequencing here drew on PBMCs, taken before TCRalphabeta/CD19-depleted stem cell transplant. These receptors were obtained from a girl aged 2 to 9 with congenital amegakaryocytic thrombocytopenia, due to receive a stem cell transplant. Both conserved end residues are part of each CDR3. Each record gives: J gene, clone size, D gene, V gene, CDR3 DNA, CDR3 protein. D genes are given only for firm matches. Size tells how often a clone was seen (once, few, many) or the class of an expanded clone, and some rows leave it out.

TRBJ2-3 many - TRBV5-1 TGCGCCAGCAGCTTGGGCACAGGGACTTTAGATACGCAGTATTTT CASSLGTGTLDTQYF
TRBJ2-1 few TRBD2 TRBV12-3/TRBV12-4 TGTGCCAGCAGTTTATCGGGAGGGGAGGTTTATGAGCAGTTCTTC CASSLSGGEVYEQFF
TRBJ2-5 - - TRBV15 TGTGCCACCAAGTCATTCCAAGAGACCCAGTACTTC CATKSFQETQYF
TRBJ2-2 - - TRBV29-1 TGCAGCGCAGGTGCGGGGGCCGCCGGGGAGCTGTTTTTT CSAGAGAAGELFF
TRBJ2-5 - - TRBV6-5 TGTGCCAGCAGTTACCAGTCACCAATTCAAGAGACCCAGTACTTC CASSYQSPIQETQYF
TRBJ2-4 many TRBD1 TRBV7-8 TGTGCCAGCAGCCCCGACAGGGTACCCAACATTCAGTACTTC CASSPDRVPNIQYF
TRBJ1-1 - - TRBV10-3 TGTGCCATCAGTGAGTCTTGGAACCCAGTGAACACTGAAGCTTTCTTT CAISESWNPVNTEAFF
TRBJ2-7 many TRBD2 TRBV12-3/TRBV12-4 TGTGCCAGCAGTCCACTAGCGGGAGCAAACGAGCAGTACTTC CASSPLAGANEQYF
TRBJ2-7 many - TRBV6-1 TGTGCCAGCAGGCGAGAAGTCCAAATAGCCTACGAGCAGTACTTC CASRREVQIAYEQYF
TRBJ2-1 - TRBD2 TRBV3-1 TGTGCCAGCAGCCAAGACCTCGGGACTAGCGGGGCCTACAATGAGCAGTTCTTC CASSQDLGTSGAYNEQFF
TRBJ2-7 many TRBD2 TRBV5-1 TGCGCCAGCAGCGGGACTAGCGGGAGTTCTCATAACTACGAGCAGTACTTC CASSGTSGSSHNYEQYF
TRBJ2-5 few - TRBV12-3/TRBV12-4 TGTGCCAGCAGTTTAGGTGCGACGGGGCTGAAAGAGACCCAGTACTTC CASSLGATGLKETQYF
TRBJ2-1 many - TRBV20-1 TGCAGTGCTAGATTTAAGCGCTCCTACAATGAGCAGTTCTTC CSARFKRSYNEQFF
TRBJ2-1 - TRBD2 TRBV5-1 TGCGCCAGCAGCTTACCTGGACTAGCGGGAAATCATGAGCAGTTCTTC CASSLPGLAGNHEQFF
TRBJ2-3 - - TRBV2 TGTGCCAGCAGTGAGGACGGAGGCAGGACAGATACGCAGTATTTT CASSEDGGRTDTQYF
TRBJ2-7 - - TRBV4-1 TGCGCCAGCAGCCAAGGAAGTCCGGCTAGGGGCTCCTCCGAGCAGTACTTC CASSQGSPARGSSEQYF
TRBJ2-7 many TRBD2 TRBV20-1 TGCAGTGCTGGGACTAGCGGGAGACTCTACGAGCAGTACTTC CSAGTSGRLYEQYF
TRBJ1-4 - - TRBV11-2 TGTGCCAGCAGCCTCACAGGGTTGGATGAAAAACTGTTTTTT CASSLTGLDEKLFF
TRBJ2-7 few TRBD1 TRBV27 TGTGCCAGCAGTGCGGCCGGGACAGGGTTTTACGAGCAGTACTTC CASSAAGTGFYEQYF
TRBJ2-4 many TRBD1 TRBV24-1 TGTGCCACCAGTGTTTGTCCGGGACAGCCAAACTATGCGGACATTCAGTACTTC CATSVCPGQPNYADIQYF
TRBJ2-3 few - TRBV20-1 TGCAGTGCTAGCGTATTCTCAACGCAGTATTTT CSASVFSTQYF
TRBJ2-7 - TRBD1 TRBV11-2 TGTGCCAGCAGCTACTTTGGGACAGACGAGCAGTACTTC CASSYFGTDEQYF
TRBJ2-2 many - TRBV6-5 TGTGCCAGCAGTTCATACCGGGACACTTTCACCGGGGAGCTGTTTTTT CASSSYRDTFTGELFF
TRBJ1-5 many - TRBV7-8 TGTGCCAGCAGCCGGGAGCCTGGCAATCAGCCCCAGCATTTT CASSREPGNQPQHF
TRBJ1-1 - - TRBV11-2 TGTGCCAGCAGCTTCCGGGGAGGAATGAACACTGAAGCTTTCTTT CASSFRGGMNTEAFF
TRBJ2-7 - - TRBV29-1 TGCAGCGTCCGGGGGCCAGGGGGATTTCTAGCGGGCCACACCTACGAGCAGTACTTC CSVRGPGGFLAGHTYEQYF
TRBJ1-2 few TRBD1 TRBV20-1 TGCAGTGCCTCAGGGGGGTATGGCTACACCTTC CSASGGYGYTF
TRBJ2-7 many - TRBV4-2 TGTGCCAGCAGCCAAAGTGACTTCGATGGGGAGCAGTACTTC CASSQSDFDGEQYF
TRBJ2-5 - TRBD2 TRBV7-7 TGTGCCAGCAGCTTAGGGGGACTAGCACAAGAGACCCAGTACTTC CASSLGGLAQETQYF
TRBJ2-3 many - TRBV5-1 TGCGCCAGCAGCGGACTTCCGGGGGATACGCAGTATTTT CASSGLPGDTQYF
TRBJ2-7 few - TRBV15 TGTGCCACCAGCAGAGATCAGGTGAGCTCCTACGAGCAGTACTTC CATSRDQVSSYEQYF
TRBJ2-3 - - TRBV6-1 TGTGCCAGCGCCCAATTTACAGGGACGACCACAGATACGCAGTATTTT CASAQFTGTTTDTQYF
TRBJ2-5 many - TRBV5-5 TGTGCCAGCAGCTTGGACGGGACCACCCAGTACTTC CASSLDGTTQYF
TRBJ2-2 many - TRBV12-3/TRBV12-4 TGTGCCAGCAGTTTAATAGCGTTAGACACCGGGGAGCTGTTTTTT CASSLIALDTGELFF
TRBJ2-1 many TRBD2 TRBV5-4 TGTGCCAGCAGCTTGGGGGGACTAGTTAGTGAGCAGTTCTTC CASSLGGLVSEQFF
TRBJ2-5 - - TRBV5-8 TGTGCCAGCAGCCAGGTAGACCGAGCGGGCCAAGAGACCCAGTACTTC CASSQVDRAGQETQYF
TRBJ2-4 few TRBD1 TRBV6-1 TGTGCCAGCAGAACAGGGGGTTTGGGGTACATTCAGTACTTC CASRTGGLGYIQYF
TRBJ2-3 many - TRBV12-3/TRBV12-4 TGTGCCAGCAGTTTGGGGTACACAGATACGCAGTATTTT CASSLGYTDTQYF
TRBJ2-1 - TRBD2 TRBV27 TGTGCCAGCAGTTCCCCTAGCGGGAGGGCCCGGAAGCAGTTCTTC CASSSPSGRARKQFF
TRBJ2-3 many - TRBV27 TGTGCCAGCAGTCCGCTACTAGCTCCCGCTCCTTCTAGCACAGATACGCAGTATTTT CASSPLLAPAPSSTDTQYF
TRBJ2-1 few - TRBV24-1 TGTGCCACCAGTGATTTCTGGGGCAATGAGCAGTTCTTC CATSDFWGNEQFF
TRBJ2-7 many TRBD1 TRBV29-1 TGCAGCGCCGACACCGGGACAGGGTCCTACGAGCAGTACTTC CSADTGTGSYEQYF
TRBJ2-1 many TRBD2 TRBV5-1 TGCGCCAGCTTAAGTCTAGCGGGAGTTGGTGAGCAGTTCTTC CASLSLAGVGEQFF
TRBJ2-7 many - TRBV3-1 TGTGCCAGCAGTCAAGGAGTATACGAGCAGTACTTC CASSQGVYEQYF
TRBJ1-1 many - TRBV19 TGTGCCAGTAGTATTGATTCGAGTCCAGTTAACACTGAAGCTTTCTTT CASSIDSSPVNTEAFF
TRBJ2-7 many - TRBV7-6 TGTGCCAGCAGCCCTGAAGACTACGAGCAGTACTTC CASSPEDYEQYF
TRBJ2-5 - - TRBV2 TGTGCCAGCAATCGAGAGACCCAGTACTTC CASNRETQYF
TRBJ2-5 few TRBD2 TRBV10-3 TGTGCCATCAGTGATCCCAGCGGGAACGAGACCCAGTACTTC CAISDPSGNETQYF